Here is one T cell receptor (beta chain) with its context. The antigen remains undetermined. A much larger clone sits a single nucleotide away, making a read error possible. RNA transcripts provided the template for amplifying TCR beta CDR3 regions. RT-PCR was first run with HTBI primers, then multiplex PCR in a second round. Using its own MiXCR run on the multiplex PCR reads, TCRdb lists one record per CDR3 protein. Of roughly 600,000 distinct CDR3 sequences detected, about 35% appear once; the ten largest clones hold about 4.6%. This sample stems from a study of Graves' ophthalmopathy and Graves' hyperthyroidism. The length of the CDR3 is 15 residues. The germline V gene has CDR1 LNHDA and CDR2 SQIVND (reference sequence). V shed 2 bases and J shed 0 bases, with 8 bases lying between them. Study outcomes and limitations: Most thyroid clonotypes with frequency above 0.001 were detected in blood too.

The sample comprised peripheral blood or thyroid tissue (not recorded which). The rearrangement links TRBV19 to TRBJ1-3; D gene ambiguous. This receptor was identified in an adult man with Graves' hyperthyroidism. CDR3 sequence reads: CASSIQTNSGNTIYF. The DNA for the CDR3 is TGTGCCAGTAGTATACAGACGAACTCTGGAAACACCATATATTTT.